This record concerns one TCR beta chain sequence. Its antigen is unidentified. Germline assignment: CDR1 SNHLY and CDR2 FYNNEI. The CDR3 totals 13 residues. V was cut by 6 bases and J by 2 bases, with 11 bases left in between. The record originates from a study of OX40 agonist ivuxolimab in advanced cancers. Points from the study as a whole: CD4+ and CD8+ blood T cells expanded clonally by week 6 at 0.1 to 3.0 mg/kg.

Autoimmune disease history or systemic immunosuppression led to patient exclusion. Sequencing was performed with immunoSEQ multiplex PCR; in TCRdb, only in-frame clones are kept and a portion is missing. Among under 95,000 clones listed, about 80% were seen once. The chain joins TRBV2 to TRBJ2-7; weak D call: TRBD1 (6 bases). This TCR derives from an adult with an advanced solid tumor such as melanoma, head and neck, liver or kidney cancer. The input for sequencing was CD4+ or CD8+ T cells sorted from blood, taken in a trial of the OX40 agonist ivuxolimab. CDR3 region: CASSLDRTYEQYF. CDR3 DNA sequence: TGTGCCAGCAGCCTGGACAGAACCTACGAGCAGTACTTC.